A single sample is the source of the 15 T cell receptor beta chains below, sequenced in a study of low-dose radiotherapy and immunotherapy resistance in tumors. Time point denoted: after trial treatment. As to treatment: LDRT plus nivolumab, ipilimumab, low-dose cyclophosphamide and aspirin (RACIN trial). TRAV- and TRBV-specific primers were used for first-strand cDNA, which covered alpha and beta chains. It was with a constant-region primer and a V-primer adapter that TCRs were amplified over 20 PCR cycles. Via MiXCR, TCRdb re-called the reads, giving one row per CDR3 protein. Of under 110,000 distinct CDR3 sequences listed, less than 25% are singletons. The specimen comprised PBMCs, sampled after low-dose radiotherapy plus immunotherapy. The receptors derive from a male donor with prostate cancer.

Ten or more counts support this clonotype. V gene TRBV19 combines with J gene TRBJ2-7; no reliable D call. Deletions cut 6 bases from V and 0 bases from J, with 12 bases between. From germline, CDR1 is LNHDA and CDR2 SQIVND (reference sequence). This CDR3 spans 14 amino acids. CDR3 nucleotides: TGTGCCAGTAGAGAACGGCGCAGCTCCTACGAGCAGTACTTC. This gives the protein CASRERRSSYEQYF. The variable domain in full, with the rest retrieved from reference TRBV19 and TRBJ2-7, is DGGITQSPKYLFRKEGQNVTLSCEQNLNHDAMYWYRQDPGQGLRLIYYSQIVNDFQKGDIAEGYSVSREKKESFPLTVTSAQKNPTAFYLCASRERRSSYEQYFGPGTRLTVT.

The table lists this clonotype with many counts. The chain joins TRBV19 to TRBJ1-4; no reliable D call. The CDR3 contains 15 residues. The germline CDR1 and CDR2 sequences are LNHDA and SQIVND (reference sequence). Trimming removed 6 bases at V and 0 bases at J, with 11 bases between. This CDR3 reads CASSRWGATNEKLFF. The CDR3 region has the DNA TGTGCCAGTAGCCGGTGGGGTGCAACTAATGAAAAACTGTTTTTT.

A word on this clonotype: A far larger clone is off by one base, so a read error is likely. The chain joins TRBV6-8 to TRBJ2-1; TRBD1 agrees at 9 bases. Per the germline V gene, CDR1 is MNHGY and CDR2 is SAAAGT. V gave up 8 bases and J gave up 10 bases; unmatched junction bases: 12. The CDR3 is made up of 14 amino acids. For the CDR3, the DNA is TGTGCCAGCGACCGGGACAGGGCTTCATACGAGCAGTTCTTC. This codes for CASDRDRASYEQFF.

This clonotype has only a few counts. The gene calls are TRBV3-1 and TRBJ2-3; D is unclear. Trimming stripped 0 bases from V and 1 base from J, with 8 bases between. The germline gives CDR1 LGHDT, CDR2 YNNKEL (reference sequence). This CDR3 has 15 residues. CDR3 sequence reads: CASSQDWEGTDTQYF. The CDR3 DNA follows: TGTGCCAGCAGCCAAGATTGGGAAGGCACAGATACGCAGTATTTT.

This clonotype was detected only a few times. This chain joins TRBV5-6 and TRBJ1-2, with D possibly TRBD1 on 6 matching bases. V was cut by 3 bases and J by 8 bases, with 32 bases left in between. This CDR3 comprises 19 residues. CDR1 and CDR2 (germline): SGHDT, YYEEEE. In nucleotides, the CDR3 is TGTGCCAGCAGCTCCCTCAGTCTACGCCGGGACACGGGTTTGGGCGGCTACACCTTC. Amino acids: CASSSLSLRRDTGLGGYTF.

The sample holds many counts of this clonotype. The gene calls are TRBV30 and TRBJ2-3; no clear D gene. Per germline, CDR1 GTSNPN and CDR2 SVGIG (reference sequence). V was trimmed by 4 bases and J by 7 bases, leaving 18 bases between them. This CDR3 comprises 14 residues. The CDR3 DNA follows: TGTGCCTGGAAACACCCCGTGGTGCTAAATACGCAGTATTTT. Translating it yields CAWKHPVVLNTQYF.

As to this clonotype: It is likely a read error: a sequence one base away is far more abundant. The chain carries TRBV6-5 and TRBJ2-5, with 9 nucleotides matching TRBD2. V lost 5 bases, J lost 2 bases, and 6 bases stayed unmatched. The germline CDR1 and CDR2 sequences are MNHEY and SVGAGI. This CDR3 region has 15 residues. DNA for the CDR3: TGTGCCAGCAGTCGAGTAGCGGGGGTTCAAGAGACCCAGTACTTC. It yields the protein CASSRVAGVQETQYF.

In this sample, this clonotype turned up many times. The CDR3 nucleotides read TGTGCCAGCAGCCCGGGACAGTTGAACACTGAAGCTTTCTTT. This translates into CASSPGQLNTEAFF. The chain recombines TRBV3-1 with TRBJ1-1, with 7 bases matching TRBD1. The trim removed 4 bases at V and 0 bases at J, leaving 2 bases unmatched. The CDR3 loop spans 14 amino acids. Germline CDR1 and CDR2: LGHDT and YNNKEL (reference sequence).

V is TRBV14 and J is TRBJ2-3; 10 bases are a match to TRBD1. The CDR3 has 15 amino acids. The ends lost 4 bases at V and 2 bases at J; junction bases unmatched: 3. Germline CDR1 and CDR2: SGHDN and FVKESK. The CDR3 region has the DNA TGTGCCAGCAGCCGAGGGACAGGGGCCACAGATACGCAGTATTTT. This encodes CASSRGTGATDTQYF.

A word on this clonotype: This may be a read error, as it is one base from a much larger clone. V and J are TRBV13 and TRBJ2-1; the match to TRBD1 covers 8 bases. Germline-derived CDR1 and CDR2 are PRHDT and FYEKMQ (reference sequence). The CDR3 is 14 residues long. CDR3 in amino acids: CASSIGQGRNEQFF. CDR3 DNA: TGTGCCAGCAGCATAGGACAGGGTAGGAACGAGCAGTTCTTC.

This clonotype was counted many times. This chain joins TRBV5-1 and TRBJ1-1; D is perhaps TRBD1 (5 bases). Deletions cut 0 bases from V and 10 bases from J, with 19 bases between. This CDR3 has 15 amino acids. Per the germline V gene, CDR1 is SGHRS and CDR2 is YFSETQ. CDR3 in DNA: TGCGCCAGCAGCTTGGAAGGGACCCGACTAGCAGGAGCTTTCTTT. Protein product: CASSLEGTRLAGAFF.

In its sample, this clonotype was seen many times. The rearrangement joins TRBV20-1 to TRBJ1-3, with 8 bases aligning to TRBD1. V lost 6 bases to trimming and J lost 4 bases; unmatched junction nucleotides: 11. Germline-derived CDR1 and CDR2 are DFQATT and SNEGSKA (reference sequence). The CDR3 is 15 amino acids. CDR3 sequence: CSAPTGEVEGNTIYF. CDR3 nucleotides: TGCAGTGCCCCGACAGGGGAGGTCGAAGGAAACACCATATATTTT.

Many counts were recorded for this clonotype. V and J are TRBV6-1 and TRBJ2-5, with D possibly being TRBD2 (6 bases). The CDR3 has 15 amino acids. Trimming left V 1 base short and J 5 bases short, with 14 bases between. Germline CDR1 is MNHNS and CDR2 is SASEGT. The CDR3: CASSEDSGEVETQYF. As DNA, the CDR3 is TGTGCCAGCAGTGAAGATTCTGGGGAGGTTGAGACCCAGTACTTC.

This clonotype was picked up a small number of times. This sequence joins TRBV27 and TRBJ2-2, with 7 bases lining up with TRBD1. The CDR3 extends over 17 amino acids. The V gene's germline CDR1 is MNHEY and CDR2 SMNVEV (reference sequence). Trimming took 6 bases from V and 5 from J; bases not matched to a gene: 15. The CDR3 DNA follows: TGTGCCAGCAGCCCCTCCAGGGGGTCAGCTCCTACCGGGGAGCTGTTTTTT. Translation: CASSPSRGSAPTGELFF.

This clonotype was observed at least ten times. The chain has TRBV5-6 and TRBJ2-4, with 7 nucleotides matching TRBD1. The germline gives CDR1 SGHDT, CDR2 YYEEEE. V lost 2 bases and J lost 8; bases outside the gene matches: 4. The CDR3 has 13 residues. The CDR3: CASSFGQGDIQYF. CDR3 coding DNA: TGTGCCAGCAGCTTCGGGCAGGGGGACATTCAGTACTTC.